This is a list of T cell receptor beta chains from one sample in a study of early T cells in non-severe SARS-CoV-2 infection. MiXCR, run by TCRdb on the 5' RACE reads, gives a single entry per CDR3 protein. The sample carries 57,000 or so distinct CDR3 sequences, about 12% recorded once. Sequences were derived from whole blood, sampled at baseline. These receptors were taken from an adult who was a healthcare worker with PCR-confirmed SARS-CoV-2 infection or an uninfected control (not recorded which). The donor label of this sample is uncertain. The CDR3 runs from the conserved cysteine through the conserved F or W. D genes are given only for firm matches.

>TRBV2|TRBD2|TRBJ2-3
CASSEGEGTDTQYF
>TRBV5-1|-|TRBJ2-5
CASSLGHLGETQYF
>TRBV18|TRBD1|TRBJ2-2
CASSPRGQGANTGELFF
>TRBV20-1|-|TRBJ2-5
CSARDQYGGDQETQYF
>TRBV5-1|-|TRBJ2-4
CASSLDRVAKNIQYF
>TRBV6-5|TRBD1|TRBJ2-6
CASSYYTQGQGSGANVLTF
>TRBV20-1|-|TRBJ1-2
CSARPTGTYGYTF
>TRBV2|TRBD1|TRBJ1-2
CASTGQTDGYTF
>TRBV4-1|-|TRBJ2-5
CATRGWQETQYF
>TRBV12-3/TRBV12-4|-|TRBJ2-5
CASRDENTGGHLETQYF
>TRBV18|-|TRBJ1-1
CASSPTTGYTEAFF
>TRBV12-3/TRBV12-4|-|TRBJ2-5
CASSQQETQYF
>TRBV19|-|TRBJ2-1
CASRDPGRGSDEQFF
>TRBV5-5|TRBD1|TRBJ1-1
CASSTAGTGGPEAFF
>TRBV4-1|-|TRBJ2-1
CASSQADFVGSSYNEQFF
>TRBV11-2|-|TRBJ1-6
CASSLEAGFYDNSPLHF
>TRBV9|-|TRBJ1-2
CASSAGQHYGYTF
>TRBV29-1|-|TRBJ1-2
CSVEETGRGYTF
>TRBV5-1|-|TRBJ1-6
CASNLDGAGYSPLHF
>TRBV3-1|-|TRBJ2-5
CASSQAGRLQETQYF
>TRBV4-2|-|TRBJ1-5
CASSQQGTDNQPQHF